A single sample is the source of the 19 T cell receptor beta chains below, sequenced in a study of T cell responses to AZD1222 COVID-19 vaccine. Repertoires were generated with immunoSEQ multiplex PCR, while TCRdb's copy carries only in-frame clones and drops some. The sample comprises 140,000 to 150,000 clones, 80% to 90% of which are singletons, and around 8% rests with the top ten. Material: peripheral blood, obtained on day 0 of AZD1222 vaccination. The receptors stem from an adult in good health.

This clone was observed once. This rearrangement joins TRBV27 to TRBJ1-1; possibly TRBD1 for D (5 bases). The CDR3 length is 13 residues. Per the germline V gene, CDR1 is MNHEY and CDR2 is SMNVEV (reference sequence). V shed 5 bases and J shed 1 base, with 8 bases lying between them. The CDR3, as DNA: TGTGCCAGCAGTATCGGGGCGAACACTGAAGCTTTCTTT. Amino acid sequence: CASSIGANTEAFF.

Here the CDR3 DNA reads TGTGCCAGCAGCTACCATTCCGGAAACACCATATATTTT. Encoded protein: CASSYHSGNTIYF. The chain has TRBV7-9 and TRBJ1-3; D remains ambiguous. V dropped 4 bases and J dropped 4 bases, with 8 bases sitting between them. CDR1 is SEHNR and CDR2 is FQNEAQ in the germline V gene (reference sequence). The CDR3 spans 13 residues.

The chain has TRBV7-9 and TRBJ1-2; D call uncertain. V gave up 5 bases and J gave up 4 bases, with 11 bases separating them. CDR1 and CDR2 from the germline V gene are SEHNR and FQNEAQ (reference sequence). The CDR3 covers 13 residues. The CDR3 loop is CASSPSATYGYTF. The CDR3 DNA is TGTGCCAGCAGCCCAAGCGCAACCTATGGCTACACCTTC.

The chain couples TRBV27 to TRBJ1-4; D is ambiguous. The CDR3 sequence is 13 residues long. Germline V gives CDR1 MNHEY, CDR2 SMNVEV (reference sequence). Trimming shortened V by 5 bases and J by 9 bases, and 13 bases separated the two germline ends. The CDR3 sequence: CASSPGPWQKLFF. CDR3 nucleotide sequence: TGTGCCAGCAGTCCTGGACCGTGGCAAAAACTGTTTTTT.

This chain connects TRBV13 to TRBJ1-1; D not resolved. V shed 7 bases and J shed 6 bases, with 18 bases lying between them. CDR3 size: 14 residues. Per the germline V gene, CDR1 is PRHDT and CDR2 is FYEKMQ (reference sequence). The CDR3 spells CASNPLGIGAEAFF. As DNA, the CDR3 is TGTGCCAGCAACCCCCTAGGGATTGGCGCTGAAGCTTTCTTT.

CDR3 nucleotides: TGCGCCAGCAGCTTGGCACCCGGGGCAGGTCAGCCCCAGCATTTT. Protein sequence: CASSLAPGAGQPQHF. The chain joins TRBV5-1 to TRBJ1-5; perhaps TRBD1 as D (5 bases). The germline V and J ends were trimmed by 0 bases and 6 bases, with 13 bases remaining between them. Germline CDR1 and CDR2: SGHRS and YFSETQ. This CDR3 contains 15 residues.

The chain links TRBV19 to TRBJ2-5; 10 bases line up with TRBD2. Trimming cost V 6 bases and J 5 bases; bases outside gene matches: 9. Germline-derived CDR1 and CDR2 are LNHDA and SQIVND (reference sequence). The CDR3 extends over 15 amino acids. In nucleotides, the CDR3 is TGTGCCAGTAGGCGGGGAGCGGGGGGGCAGGAGACCCAGTACTTC. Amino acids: CASRRGAGGQETQYF.

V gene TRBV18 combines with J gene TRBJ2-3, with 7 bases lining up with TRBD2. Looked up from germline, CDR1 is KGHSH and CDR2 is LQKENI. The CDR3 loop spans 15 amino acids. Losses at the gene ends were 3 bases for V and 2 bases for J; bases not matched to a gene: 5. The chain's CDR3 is CASSPGLSVTDTQYF. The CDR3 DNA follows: TGTGCCAGCTCACCGGGACTATCAGTCACAGATACGCAGTATTTT.

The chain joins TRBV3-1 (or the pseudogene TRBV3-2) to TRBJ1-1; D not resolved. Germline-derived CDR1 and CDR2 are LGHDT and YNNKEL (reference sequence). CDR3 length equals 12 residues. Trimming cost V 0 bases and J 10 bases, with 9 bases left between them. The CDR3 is CASSQDVSGAFF. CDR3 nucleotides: TGTGCCAGCAGCCAAGACGTCAGCGGAGCTTTCTTT.

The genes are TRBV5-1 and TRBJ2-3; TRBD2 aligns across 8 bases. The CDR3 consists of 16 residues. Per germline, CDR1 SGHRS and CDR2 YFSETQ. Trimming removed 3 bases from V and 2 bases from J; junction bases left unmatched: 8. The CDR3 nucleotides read TGCGCCAGCAGCTCCCCGGGGGGGCTTGTCACAGATACGCAGTATTTT. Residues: CASSSPGGLVTDTQYF.

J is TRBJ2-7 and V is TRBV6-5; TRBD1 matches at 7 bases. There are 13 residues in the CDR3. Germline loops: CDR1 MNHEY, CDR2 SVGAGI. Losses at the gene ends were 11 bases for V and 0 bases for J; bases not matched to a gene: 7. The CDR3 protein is CAGQGQFSYEQYF. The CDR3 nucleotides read TGTGCCGGTCAGGGACAGTTCTCCTACGAGCAGTACTTC.

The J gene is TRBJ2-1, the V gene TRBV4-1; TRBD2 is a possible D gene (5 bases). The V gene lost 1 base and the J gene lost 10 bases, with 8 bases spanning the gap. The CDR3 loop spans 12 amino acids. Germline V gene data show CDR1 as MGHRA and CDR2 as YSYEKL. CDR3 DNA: TGCGCCAGCAGCCAAGTACTAGACGAGCAGTTCTTC. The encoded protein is CASSQVLDEQFF.

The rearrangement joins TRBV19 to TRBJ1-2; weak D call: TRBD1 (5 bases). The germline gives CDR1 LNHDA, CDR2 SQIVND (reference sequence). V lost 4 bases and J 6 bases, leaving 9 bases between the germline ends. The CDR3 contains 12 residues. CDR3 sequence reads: CASSRGVDGYTF. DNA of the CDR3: TGTGCCAGTAGTAGGGGGGTCGATGGCTACACCTTC.

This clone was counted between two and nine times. This CDR3 reads CASSSVGGQGNSPLHF. The CDR3 nucleotides are TGTGCCAGCAGCAGCGTGGGGGGCCAGGGAAATTCACCCCTCCACTTT. The chain recombines TRBV5-6 with TRBJ1-6; D possibly corresponds to TRBD1 (6 bases). Looked up from germline, CDR1 is SGHDT and CDR2 is YYEEEE. V shed 4 bases and J shed 7 bases, with 18 bases lying between them. The CDR3 spans 16 residues.

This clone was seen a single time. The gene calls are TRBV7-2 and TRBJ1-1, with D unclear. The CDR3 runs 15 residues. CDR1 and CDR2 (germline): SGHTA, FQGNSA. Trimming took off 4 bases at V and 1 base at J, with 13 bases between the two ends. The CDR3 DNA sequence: TGTGCCAGCAGCTCCGACCCTGCGGGGAACACTGAAGCTTTCTTT. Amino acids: CASSSDPAGNTEAFF.

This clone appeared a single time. CDR3 region: CASSPSAGGQETQYF. The CDR3 DNA reads as TGTGCCAGCTCACCCTCAGCTGGGGGGCAAGAGACCCAGTACTTC. The rearrangement links TRBV18 to TRBJ2-5; D may be TRBD2 (6 bases). Per germline, CDR1 KGHSH and CDR2 LQKENI. This CDR3 spans 15 amino acids. Trimming removed 3 bases from V and 2 bases from J, with 13 bases in between.

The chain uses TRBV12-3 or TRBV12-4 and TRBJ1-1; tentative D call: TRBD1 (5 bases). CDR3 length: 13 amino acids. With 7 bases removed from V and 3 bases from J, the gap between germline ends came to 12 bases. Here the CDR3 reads CASTLPQDTEAFF. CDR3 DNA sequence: TGTGCCAGCACCCTTCCACAGGACACTGAAGCTTTCTTT.

In DNA form, the CDR3 reads TGTGCCAGCAGCGTAGGGCCAGGGGGCAATGGAAACACCATATATTTT. Its protein is CASSVGPGGNGNTIYF. V is TRBV9 and J is TRBJ1-3; 8 nucleotides line up with TRBD1. This CDR3 contains 16 residues. Germline assignment: CDR1 SGDLS and CDR2 YYNGEE. V lost 0 bases to trimming and J lost 3 bases; unmatched junction nucleotides: 5.

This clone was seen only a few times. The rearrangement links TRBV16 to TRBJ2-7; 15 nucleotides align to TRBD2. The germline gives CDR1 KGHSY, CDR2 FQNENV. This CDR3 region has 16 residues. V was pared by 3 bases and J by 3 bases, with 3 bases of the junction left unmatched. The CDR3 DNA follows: TGTGCCAGCAGCCAGGGACTAGCGGGAGGAAACTACGAGCAGTACTTC. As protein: CASSQGLAGGNYEQYF. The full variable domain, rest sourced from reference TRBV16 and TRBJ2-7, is GEEVAQTPKHLVRGEGQKAKLYCAPIKGHSYVFWYQQVLKNEFKFLISFQNENVFDETGMPKERFSAKCLPNSPCSLEIQATKLEDSAVYFCASSQGLAGGNYEQYFGPGTRLTVT.